The sequence of this TCR beta chain was determined in a study of T cell repertoires in cytomegalovirus infection (dated by TCRdb to the late 2010s). Regarding the research as a whole: The peptide stimulations were aimed at well-studied HLA-B-restricted epitopes as well as recently identified HLA-C-restricted CMV epitopes, whose presentation resists viral immunomodulation. Because public TCR beta signatures pointed to carriage of CMV infection together with the matching HLA type, the HLA type of each donor mattered for the analysis.

The instrument given in TCRdb is Illumina HiSeq 1500. TCRdb ran its own pipeline on the public reads, namely fastp trimming at Q25 and MiXCR clone calling, and kept in-frame beta chains. Each entry is one CDR3 protein sequence, shown with its most common DNA and genes. A total of about 740,000 distinct CDR3 sequences appear in this sample, 30% to 40% of them only once. 15% to 20% of the sample rests with the top ten. This clonotype has a handful of counts. Its antigen has not been determined. No base-level quality is on record; no much larger clone is a single base apart. What the authors observed across the whole study: In the ex vivo response, HLA-C-restricted CMV-specific TCR beta clonotypes were dominant, and in two of eight donors the single most frequent clonotype came from this HLA-C-restricted group. Cumulative frequency of public TCR beta family members discriminated carriers of CMV infection plus the relevant HLA type in this cohort and an independent 352-donor cohort.

Taken with the paper, the label for treatment or condition translates to: in vitro stimulation with specific CMV peptide epitopes to enrich CMV-specific T cells. There are 17 amino acids in the CDR3, from cysteine to phenylalanine inclusive. The entry retains the CDR3 DNA only, 51 bases that are in frame from base 1. The germline V gene gives CDR1 as SGHVS and CDR2 as FNYEAQ. The V and J ends are trimmed by 5 bases and 3 bases, leaving 23 bases between them. The receptor's source is a human donor in good health (CMV status not recorded). Some clones in this sample may be carry-over from other donors' samples. The material was cultured PBMCs, obtained from culture after CMV antigen stimulation. Here the chain combines TRBV7-6 and TRBJ2-7, with TRBD1 perhaps the D gene, on 9 matching bases. The DNA sequence is given as TGTGCCAGCAGCCCCCGCCGGGGGGGGACAGGGATCTACGAGCAGTACTTC. Its protein reads: CASSPRRGGTGIYEQYF.